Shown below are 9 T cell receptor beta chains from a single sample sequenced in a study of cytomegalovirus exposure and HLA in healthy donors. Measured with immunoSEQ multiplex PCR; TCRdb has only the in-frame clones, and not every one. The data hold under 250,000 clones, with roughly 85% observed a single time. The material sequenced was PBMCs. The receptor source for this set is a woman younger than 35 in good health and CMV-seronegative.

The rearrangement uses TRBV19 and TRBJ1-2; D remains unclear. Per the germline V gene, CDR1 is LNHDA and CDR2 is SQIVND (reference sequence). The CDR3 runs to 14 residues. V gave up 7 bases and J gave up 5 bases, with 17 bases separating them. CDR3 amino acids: CASTRRGQLYGYTF. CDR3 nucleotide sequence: TGTGCCAGTACCCGACGGGGTCAGCTATATGGCTACACCTTC.

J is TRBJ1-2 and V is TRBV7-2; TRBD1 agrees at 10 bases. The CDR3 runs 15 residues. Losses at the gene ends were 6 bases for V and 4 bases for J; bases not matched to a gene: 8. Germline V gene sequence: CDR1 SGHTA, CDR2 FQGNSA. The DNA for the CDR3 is TGTGCCAGCAGTCATAGGGACAGGGGAATCTATGGCTACACCTTC. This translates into CASSHRDRGIYGYTF.

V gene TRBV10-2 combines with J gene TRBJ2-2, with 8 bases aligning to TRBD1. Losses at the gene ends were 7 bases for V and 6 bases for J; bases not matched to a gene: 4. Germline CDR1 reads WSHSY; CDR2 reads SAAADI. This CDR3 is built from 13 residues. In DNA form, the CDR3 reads TGCGCCAGCAATGGACAGGGCGCCGGGGAGCTGTTTTTT. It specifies CASNGQGAGELFF.

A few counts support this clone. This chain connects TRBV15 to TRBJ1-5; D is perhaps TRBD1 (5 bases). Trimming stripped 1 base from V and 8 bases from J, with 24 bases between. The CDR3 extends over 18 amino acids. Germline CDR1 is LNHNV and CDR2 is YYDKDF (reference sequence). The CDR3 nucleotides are TGTGCCACCAGCAGAGGAGGAAGAGGGGCCGCGTTCGTTGAGCCCCAGCATTTT. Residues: CATSRGGRGAAFVEPQHF.

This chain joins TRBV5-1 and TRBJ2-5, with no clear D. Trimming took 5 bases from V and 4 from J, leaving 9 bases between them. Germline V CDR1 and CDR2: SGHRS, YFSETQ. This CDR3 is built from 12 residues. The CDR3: CASSYDRETQYF. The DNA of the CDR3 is TGCGCCAGCAGTTACGATAGAGAGACCCAGTACTTC.

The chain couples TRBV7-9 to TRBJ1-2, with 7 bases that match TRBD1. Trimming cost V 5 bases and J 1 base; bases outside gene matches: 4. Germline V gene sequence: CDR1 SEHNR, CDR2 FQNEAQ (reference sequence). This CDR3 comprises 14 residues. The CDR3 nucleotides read TGTGCCAGCAGCGCCGGGACAGTTAACTATGGCTACACCTTC. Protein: CASSAGTVNYGYTF.

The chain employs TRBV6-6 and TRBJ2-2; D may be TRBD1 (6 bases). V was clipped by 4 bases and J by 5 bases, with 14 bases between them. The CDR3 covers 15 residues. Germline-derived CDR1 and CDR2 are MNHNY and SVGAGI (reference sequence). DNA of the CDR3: TGTGCCAGCAGTTTCGGACTCCAGGGGACCGGGGAGCTGTTTTTT. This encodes CASSFGLQGTGELFF.

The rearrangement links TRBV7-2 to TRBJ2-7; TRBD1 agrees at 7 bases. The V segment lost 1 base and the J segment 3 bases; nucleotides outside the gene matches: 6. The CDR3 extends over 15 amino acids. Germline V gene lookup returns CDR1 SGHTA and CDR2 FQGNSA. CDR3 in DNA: TGTGCCAGCAGCTTAGAGGTGACAGGGAACTACGAGCAGTACTTC. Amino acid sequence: CASSLEVTGNYEQYF.

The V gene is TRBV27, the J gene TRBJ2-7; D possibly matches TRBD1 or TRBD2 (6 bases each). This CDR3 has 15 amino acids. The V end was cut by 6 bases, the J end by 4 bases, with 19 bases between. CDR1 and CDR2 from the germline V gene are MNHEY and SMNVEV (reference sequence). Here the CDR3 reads CASSRGGQWSYEQYF. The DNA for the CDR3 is TGTGCCAGCAGCCGTGGGGGGCAGTGGTCGTACGAGCAGTACTTC.